Detailed here is one T cell receptor beta chain. Its antigen is still unknown. Sequencing was at deep level. Sequencing was performed with immunoSEQ multiplex PCR; in TCRdb, only in-frame clones are kept and a portion is missing. The sample contains roughly 2,000,000 clones, around 96% of which appear only once. The naive CD8 population came from CD45RO-negative cells selected for CCR7, without terminally differentiated effector memory CD45RA+ cells. Per the germline V gene, CDR1 is SGHKS and CDR2 is YYEKEE (reference sequence). This CDR3 is 12 amino acids long. V lost 7 bases, J lost 6 bases, and 13 bases lay in between. This sample was taken from a study of shared clonotypes between healthy human individuals. The study's findings and limits: Generally, naive subsets (rather than memory subsets) showed larger estimated richness.

The source material was naive CD8+ T cells sorted from blood. The sequence derives from a young man in good health. The chain uses TRBV5-5 and TRBJ1-2, with D maybe TRBD1 (5 bases). The CDR3 DNA follows: TGTGCCAGCCTCAGCCAGGGCAATGGCTACACCTTC. Translating it yields CASLSQGNGYTF.